Following are 4 T cell receptor beta chains from one sample sequenced in a study of T-cell memory formation after mild COVID-19 (dated by TCRdb to 2020 to 2022). The protocol used for the library was 5' RACE. Sequencing used an Illumina NovaSeq 6000. Using fastp at Q25 and MiXCR, TCRdb reprocessed the public reads and kept productive beta chains. All rows with the same CDR3 protein become a single entry with the most common DNA and genes. In all, the sample holds under 700,000 distinct CDR3 sequences, and approximately 20% of those were seen once. Around 13% of the sample comes from the top ten. Sequencing used PBMCs or a T cell subset sorted from them (not recorded which). The origin of the receptors is an adult woman who had mild COVID-19 (a few samples of this study predate the infection). The sample titles of this study are shuffled in the database, so cell type and time point are left out; the donor was told from shared clones.

The chain couples TRBV20-1 to TRBJ1-1; 8 bases are a match to TRBD1. In germline, CDR1 is DFQATT, CDR2 SNEGSKA (reference sequence). The CDR3 is 12 residues long. J gave up 4 bases and V 6 bases, and 4 bases lay outside the gene matches. The CDR3 loop is CSARTGGTEAFF. CDR3 nucleotides: TGCAGTGCACGCACAGGGGGCACTGAAGCTTTCTTT.

A few counts support this clonotype. The chain recombines TRBV18 with TRBJ1-1, with D tentatively TRBD1 (5 bases). Germline V gene sequence: CDR1 KGHSH, CDR2 LQKENI. V gave up 3 bases and J gave up 6 bases, with 14 bases separating them. The CDR3 totals 14 residues. The CDR3 region is CASSPFRSGPEAFF. In DNA, the CDR3 is TGTGCCAGCTCACCTTTCCGGTCGGGGCCTGAAGCTTTCTTT.

The rearrangement uses TRBV4-2 and TRBJ2-3; 8 positions agree with TRBD1. The germline gives CDR1 LGHNA, CDR2 YNFKEQ. CDR3 size: 14 residues. J was trimmed by 3 bases and V by 6 bases; bases with no gene match: 5. CDR3 sequence reads: CASRLQGDTDTQYF. The CDR3, as DNA: TGTGCCAGCAGGTTACAGGGGGATACAGATACGCAGTATTTT.

The chain employs TRBV29-1 and TRBJ1-1; 7 bases align to TRBD1. This CDR3 region has 13 residues. Trimming cost V 1 base and J 7 bases; bases outside gene matches: 6. Germline values: CDR1 SQVTM, CDR2 ANQGSEA. CDR3 sequence reads: CSVEAAGQIEAFF. For the CDR3, the DNA is TGCAGCGTTGAAGCCGCGGGACAGATTGAAGCTTTCTTT.